A single sample gave rise to the 12 T cell receptor beta chains below, sequenced in a study of a mutant IDH1 vaccine in newly diagnosed glioma (dated by TCRdb to 2020 to 2023). Receptor libraries were prepared by the immunoSEQ multiplex PCR assay. TCRdb's version of the immuneACCESS table is confined to in-frame rearrangements and falls short of the full clone set. An unresolved V gene accounts for under half of the shortfall where checked; the remainder is of unknown origin. This sample comprises tens of thousands of clones, 80% to 90% of them detected only once. The top ten constitute around 7% of the sample. The sample's time point, from its label and the paper: baseline, week 1 (first vaccination visit). The intended sense of this specimen's treatment or condition label: pre-vaccination baseline after standard-of-care therapy. Source: PBMCs, taken from a glioma patient treated with radiotherapy, temozolomide or both. Source of these receptors: a woman aged 45 to 65 with glioma.

The chain has TRBV27 and TRBJ1-4; D remains ambiguous. The V and J ends lost 2 bases and 4 bases respectively, with 23 bases between them. In germline, CDR1 is MNHEY, CDR2 SMNVEV (reference sequence). This CDR3 region has 19 residues. The CDR3 is CASSLADHYLPRGNEKLFF. CDR3 in DNA: TGTGCCAGCAGTTTAGCCGACCACTACCTCCCGAGAGGTAATGAAAAACTGTTTTTT. The full variable domain, with the rest looked up from reference TRBV27 and TRBJ1-4, is EAQVTQNPRYLITVTGKKLTVTCSQNMNHEYMSWYRQDPGLGLRQIYYSMNVEVTDKGDVPEGYKVSRKEKRNFPLILESPSPNQTSLYFCASSLADHYLPRGNEKLFFGSGTQLSVL.

This clone appeared a single time. J is TRBJ2-7 and V is TRBV7-9, with a tentative D call TRBD1 (6 bases). Trimming pared 5 bases from V and 2 bases from J, leaving 16 bases between. Looked up from germline, CDR1 is SEHNR and CDR2 is FQNEAQ (reference sequence). This CDR3 is built from 15 residues. For the CDR3, the DNA is TGTGCCAGCAGCCCCCCAACTCGGACAGCCTACGAGCAGTACTTC. This gives the protein CASSPPTRTAYEQYF.

The chain joins TRBV29-1 to TRBJ1-2, with 9 bases fitting TRBD1. The CDR3 sequence is 16 residues long. J gave up 4 bases and V 5 bases, and 14 bases lay outside the gene matches. CDR1 is SQVTM, CDR2 ANQGSEA, per germline. The CDR3 coding sequence is TGCAGCGTTAAGACCGGGACAGGGATCCCGAGCTATGGCTACACCTTC. Protein sequence: CSVKTGTGIPSYGYTF.

CDR3 sequence (DNA): TGTGCCAGCTCACCTGTAACCGGGACAGGCAGCTCTGGGGCCAACGTCCTGACTTTC. This encodes CASSPVTGTGSSGANVLTF. The chain recombines TRBV18 with TRBJ2-6; 8 bases fit TRBD1. The CDR3 runs 19 residues. Germline values: CDR1 KGHSH, CDR2 LQKENI. Unmatched junction bases numbered 10, after V lost 3 bases and J lost 0 bases.

The chain carries TRBV14 and TRBJ1-1, with 8 bases that match TRBD1. CDR3 length: 16 amino acids. The J segment lost 2 bases and the V segment lost 1 base, leaving 6 bases of the junction unmatched. The germline gives CDR1 SGHDN, CDR2 FVKESK. In DNA form, the CDR3 reads TGTGCCAGCAGCCAAGGGTGGGGACAGGTAAACACTGAAGCTTTCTTT. The encoded protein is CASSQGWGQVNTEAFF.

This chain joins TRBV23-1 and TRBJ1-4; D possibly corresponds to TRBD1 (5 bases). TRBV23-1 is filed as an ORF, its function uncertain. This CDR3 is built from 18 residues. The V and J ends lost 2 bases and 9 bases respectively, with 25 bases between them. CDR3 DNA sequence: TGCGCCAGCAGTCAACCGTCGGCGGCAGGGTTTTGGGTTAAAAAACTGTTTTTT. It encodes CASSQPSAAGFWVKKLFF.

This clone was observed a few times. This chain uses TRBV6-4 with TRBJ1-4; D is ambiguous. Germline V gene lookup returns CDR1 MRHNA and CDR2 SNTAGT. CDR3 length: 14 residues. Deletions cut 4 bases from V and 8 bases from J, with 14 bases between. The CDR3 reads CASSAGGLGEKLFF. DNA of the CDR3: TGTGCCAGCAGTGCGGGAGGGCTGGGGGAAAAACTGTTTTTT.

The chain links TRBV6-5 to TRBJ1-2; 7 nucleotides line up with TRBD1. The CDR3 covers 14 residues. The V gene's germline CDR1 is MNHEY and CDR2 SVGAGI. The V gene end was trimmed by 6 bases and the J gene end by 7 bases; junction bases not matched to a gene: 11. CDR3 sequence (DNA): TGTGCCAGCAGGGACTCGACAGGGCGTGGTGGCTACACCTTC. It specifies CASRDSTGRGGYTF.

The rearrangement links TRBV15 to TRBJ1-1, with TRBD1 matching 7 bases. V was pared by 1 base and J by 1 base, with 6 bases of the junction left unmatched. The germline CDR1 and CDR2 sequences are LNHNV and YYDKDF (reference sequence). The CDR3 spans 16 residues. CDR3 protein: CATSRGNRGSNTEAFF. CDR3 nucleotide sequence: TGTGCCACCAGCAGAGGGAACAGGGGTTCGAACACTGAAGCTTTCTTT.

The J gene is TRBJ2-7, the V gene TRBV7-9, with 10 nucleotides matching TRBD1. The CDR3 has 14 amino acids. Trimming at V came to 6 bases and at J to 4 bases, leaving 6 bases not matched to a gene. The germline V gene encodes CDR1 SEHNR and CDR2 FQNEAQ (reference sequence). This chain's CDR3 is CASSMTGGTYEQYF. DNA for the CDR3: TGTGCCAGCAGTATGACAGGGGGCACGTACGAGCAGTACTTC.

The chain recombines TRBV5-6 with TRBJ1-2; D is perhaps TRBD1 (5 bases). CDR1 is SGHDT, CDR2 YYEEEE, per germline. The CDR3 totals 14 residues. V was cut by 2 bases and J by 6 bases, with 14 bases left in between. CDR3 loop: CASSFSGRVDGYTF. The CDR3 coding sequence is TGTGCCAGCAGCTTTTCAGGCAGGGTGGATGGCTACACCTTC.

Comment on this clone: Within the sample, other DNA sequences also encode this same CDR3. This chain links TRBV27 with TRBJ2-7; D unclear. The CDR3 has 13 residues. In germline, CDR1 is MNHEY, CDR2 SMNVEV (reference sequence). V lost 2 bases and J lost 1, with 6 bases in between. Written as DNA, the CDR3 is TGTGCCAGCAGTTTAAAGGGATCCTACGAGCAGTACTTC. It specifies CASSLKGSYEQYF.